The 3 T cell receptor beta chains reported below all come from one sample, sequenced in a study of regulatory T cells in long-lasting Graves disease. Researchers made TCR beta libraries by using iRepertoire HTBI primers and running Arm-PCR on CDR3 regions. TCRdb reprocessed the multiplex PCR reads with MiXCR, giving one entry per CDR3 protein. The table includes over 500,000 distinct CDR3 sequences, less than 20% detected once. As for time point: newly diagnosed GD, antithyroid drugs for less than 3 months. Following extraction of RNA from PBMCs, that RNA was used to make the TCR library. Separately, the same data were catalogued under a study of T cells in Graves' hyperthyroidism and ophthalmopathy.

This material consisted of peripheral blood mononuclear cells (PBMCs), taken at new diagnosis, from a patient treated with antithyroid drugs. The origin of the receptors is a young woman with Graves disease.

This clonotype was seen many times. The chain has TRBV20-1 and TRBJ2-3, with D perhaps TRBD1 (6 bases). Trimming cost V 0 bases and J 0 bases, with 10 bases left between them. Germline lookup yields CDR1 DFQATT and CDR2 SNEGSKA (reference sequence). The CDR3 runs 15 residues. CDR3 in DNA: TGCAGTGCTAGAGATCGACAGGCCAGCACAGATACGCAGTATTTT. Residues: CSARDRQASTDTQYF.

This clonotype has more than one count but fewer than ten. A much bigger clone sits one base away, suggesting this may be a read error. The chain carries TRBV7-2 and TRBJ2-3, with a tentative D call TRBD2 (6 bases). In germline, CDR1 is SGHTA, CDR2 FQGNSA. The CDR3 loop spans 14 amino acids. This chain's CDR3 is CAGRRAASTDTQYF. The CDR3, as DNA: TGTGCCGGCAGGAGGGCAGCCAGCACAGATACGCAGTATTTT. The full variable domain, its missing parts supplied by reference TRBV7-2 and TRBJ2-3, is GAGVSQSPSNKVTEKGKDVELRCDPISGHTALYWYRQSLGQGLEFLIYFQGNSAPDKSGLPSDRFSAERTGGSVSTLTIQRTQQEDSAVYLCAGRRAASTDTQYFGPGTRLTVL.

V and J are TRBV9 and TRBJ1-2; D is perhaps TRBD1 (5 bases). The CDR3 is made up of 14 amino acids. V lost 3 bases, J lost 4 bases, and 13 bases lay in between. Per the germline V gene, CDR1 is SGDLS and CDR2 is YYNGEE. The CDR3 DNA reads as TGTGCCAGCAGCGCCCCTGGGACCACCTATGGCTACACCTTC. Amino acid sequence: CASSAPGTTYGYTF.